This T cell receptor (beta chain) was retrieved from a study of OX40 agonist ivuxolimab in advanced cancers. Here immunoSEQ multiplex PCR was the method, and the copy in TCRdb shows in-frame clones only, minus some. This sample yields approximately 20,000 clones, of which around 80% are seen a single time; approximately 9.6% belongs to the top ten. CDR3 length equals 15 residues. Between the trimmed V and J ends, which lost 4 bases and 7 bases, there was a span of 18 bases. Germline V gene data show CDR1 as ENHRY and CDR2 as SYGVKD. The receptor was derived from an adult with an advanced solid tumor such as melanoma, head and neck, liver or kidney cancer. The sample in question was CD4+ or CD8+ T cells sorted from blood, obtained in a trial of the OX40 agonist ivuxolimab. The gene calls are TRBV10-3 and TRBJ2-3; D is unclear. The CDR3: CAISARAEHGYTQYF. The CDR3 DNA follows: TGTGCCATCAGTGCCCGGGCAGAGCATGGATATACGCAGTATTTT.